The present TCR beta chain was sequenced within a study of blood T cell repertoires in COVID-19. This CDR3 spans 13 amino acids. Trimming took off 6 bases at V and 7 bases at J, with 13 bases between the two ends. CDR1 MNHEY and CDR2 SVGAGI come from the germline V gene. Assignments of participants to cohorts depended upon their own reported clinical history. Sequenced by immunoSEQ multiplex PCR; TCRdb stores in-frame clones only, minus some. The sample records 300,000 to 450,000 clones, around 87% being singletons. This TCR came from a middle-aged man in a cohort exposed to, infected with or recovered from COVID-19 (not recorded which). The chain is built from TRBV6-5 and TRBJ1-5, with a tentative D call TRBD1 (5 bases). The sample was PBMCs or T cells enriched from blood (not recorded which). The CDR3 DNA reads TGTGCCAGCAGGGGAACCAGGGAACAGCCCCAGCATTTT. It is translated as CASRGTREQPQHF.